These 14 T cell receptor beta chains were all obtained from the same sample, sequenced in a study of early T cells in non-severe SARS-CoV-2 infection. TCRdb fed the 5' RACE reads into MiXCR, producing one record per CDR3 protein. The sample includes more than 85,000 distinct CDR3 sequences, around a sixth seen only once; the top ten take about 5%. The source was whole blood, collected at baseline. The receptor source for this set is an adult who was a healthcare worker with PCR-confirmed SARS-CoV-2 infection or an uninfected control (not recorded which).

This clonotype was observed many times. V and J are TRBV27 and TRBJ2-1; D is possibly TRBD2 (6 bases). With 5 bases removed from V and 4 bases from J, the gap between germline ends came to 15 bases. CDR1 and CDR2 (germline): MNHEY, SMNVEV (reference sequence). CDR3 length: 15 amino acids. The CDR3 here is CASSQEGLDYNEQFF. For the CDR3, the DNA is TGTGCCAGCAGTCAAGAGGGACTCGATTACAATGAGCAGTTCTTC.

This clonotype has just a few counts. The chain employs TRBV20-1 and TRBJ2-1; TRBD2 agrees at 10 bases. Germline CDR1 is DFQATT and CDR2 is SNEGSKA (reference sequence). The CDR3 extends over 16 amino acids. The V gene end was trimmed by 2 bases and the J gene end by 0 bases; junction bases not matched to a gene: 4. CDR3 protein: CSARPGLASSYNEQFF. For the CDR3, the DNA is TGCAGTGCTAGACCGGGACTAGCGAGCTCCTACAATGAGCAGTTCTTC.

At least ten counts were recorded for this clonotype. This chain joins TRBV20-1 and TRBJ2-7; the D gene is possibly TRBD1 (6 bases). CDR3 length: 13 residues. V dropped 5 bases and J dropped 0 bases, with 11 bases sitting between them. Germline V gene lookup returns CDR1 DFQATT and CDR2 SNEGSKA (reference sequence). The CDR3 reads CSALPGDSYEQYF. Written as DNA, the CDR3 is TGCAGTGCTTTACCAGGGGACTCCTACGAGCAGTACTTC.

This clonotype was counted a few times. This chain joins TRBV21-1 and TRBJ1-4; the D call TRBD1 from the table was never checked on the DNA. TRBV21-1 is a pseudogene segment. The length of the CDR3 is 17 residues. The CDR3 DNA sequence: TGTGCCAGCAGCCCCCGGCAGGTTTATAAACTCAAGAGAAAACTGTTTTTT. Protein sequence: CASSPRQVYKLKRKLFF.

This clonotype showed up many times. The chain couples TRBV20-1 to TRBJ2-1; TRBD2 is a possible D gene (5 bases). CDR3 length: 12 residues. Germline CDR1 DFQATT, CDR2 SNEGSKA (reference sequence). Between the trimmed V and J ends, which lost 6 bases and 3 bases, there was a span of 9 bases. CDR3 sequence reads: CSAPRDYNEQFF. CDR3 coding DNA: TGCAGTGCCCCCCGGGACTACAATGAGCAGTTCTTC.

This clonotype is a singleton in its sample. The germline gene is not matched at one end of the junction; a read error may be the cause. The chain couples TRBV6-5 to TRBJ1-6; 9 bases are a match to TRBD1. CDR1 is MNHEY, CDR2 SVGAGI, per germline. The CDR3 totals 15 residues. The CDR3: CASSRTGDPSLPLYF. Here the CDR3 DNA reads TGTGCCAGCAGTCGGACAGGGGATCCCTCATTGCCCCTCTACTTT.

This clonotype was observed a handful of times. The rearrangement joins TRBV19 to TRBJ2-7; D may match TRBD1 or TRBD2 (5 bases each). In germline, CDR1 is LNHDA, CDR2 SQIVND (reference sequence). The CDR3 totals 15 residues. The V end was cut by 1 base, the J end by 2 bases, with 12 bases between. As DNA, the CDR3 is TGTGCCAGTAGTATAGTCCGGGACGGAGCCTACGAGCAGTACTTC. Residues: CASSIVRDGAYEQYF.

This clonotype was seen a few times. The chain links TRBV5-4 to TRBJ2-1; 10 bases are a match to TRBD2. CDR3 length: 17 amino acids. CDR1 and CDR2 from the germline V gene are SGHNT and YYREEE (reference sequence). The V and J ends lost 2 bases and 4 bases, in that order; junction bases with no gene match: 9. CDR3 region: CASSLALAGRPYNEQFF. The DNA of the CDR3 is TGTGCCAGCAGCTTAGCACTAGCGGGAAGACCGTACAATGAGCAGTTCTTC.

The genes are TRBV18 and TRBJ2-4; D ambiguous. The CDR3 extends over 15 amino acids. V gave up 3 bases and J gave up 4 bases, with 13 bases separating them. Germline values: CDR1 KGHSH, CDR2 LQKENI. The CDR3 spells CASSPAPSDKNIQYF. DNA for the CDR3: TGTGCCAGCTCACCGGCGCCGTCAGATAAAAACATTCAGTACTTC. The whole variable domain, filled in from reference TRBV18 and TRBJ2-4, reads NAGVMQNPRHLVRRRGQEARLRCSPMKGHSHVYWYRQLPEEGLKFMVYLQKENIIDESGMPKERFSAEFPKEGPSILRIQQVVRGDSAAYFCASSPAPSDKNIQYFGAGTRLSVL.

Details on this clonotype: A junction end diverges from the germline sequence, so it may reflect a read error. This rearrangement joins TRBV7-2 to TRBJ2-1, with 8 bases fitting TRBD2. This CDR3 is built from 16 residues. Germline CDR1 and CDR2: SGHTA and FQGNSA. Here the CDR3 reads CASSLAASGSYNEQFF. In DNA, the CDR3 is TGTGCCAGTAGCTTAGCCGCTAGCGGGTCCTACAATGAGCAGTTCTTC. Based on the CDR3 plus reference TRBV7-2 and TRBJ2-1, the full variable domain is GAGVSQSPSNKVTEKGKDVELRCDPISGHTALYWYRQSLGQGLEFLIYFQGNSAPDKSGLPSDRFSAERTGGSVSTLTIQRTQQEDSAVYLCASSLAASGSYNEQFFGPGTRLTVL.

This rearrangement joins TRBV29-1 to TRBJ2-7; 7 nucleotides agree with TRBD2. Germline CDR1 and CDR2: SQVTM and ANQGSEA. With V trimmed by 4 bases and J by 0 bases, 9 bases remained unmatched. The CDR3 has 15 residues. CDR3 nucleotide sequence: TGCAGCGTTGCGGAGGCTAGCGGTCCCTCCTACGAGCAGTACTTC. This codes for CSVAEASGPSYEQYF.

This clonotype has just a few counts. The gene calls are TRBV29-1 and TRBJ2-5; 9 nucleotides match TRBD2. The CDR3 extends over 13 amino acids. Germline CDR1 SQVTM, CDR2 ANQGSEA. V shed 7 bases and J 4 bases; nucleotides not matched to a gene: 7. The DNA for the CDR3 is TGCAGCGCTGGGGGCGGGAGGGGAGAGACCCAGTACTTC. Protein sequence: CSAGGGRGETQYF.

Many counts were recorded for this clonotype. The chain employs TRBV4-1 and TRBJ1-3, with D maybe TRBD1 (5 bases). The CDR3 contains 14 residues. Germline assignment: CDR1 MGHRA and CDR2 YSYEKL. The V gene lost 3 bases and the J gene lost 4 bases, with 10 bases spanning the gap. The DNA of the CDR3 is TGCGCCAGCAGCCACCAGACAGCAGGAAACACCATATATTTT. It is translated as CASSHQTAGNTIYF.

This clonotype was recorded a few times. The CDR3 DNA reads as TGTGCCAGCAGCTTCATCTCCTATGGCTACACCTTC. Translated, it gives CASSFISYGYTF. This chain joins TRBV7-9 and TRBJ1-2; D call uncertain. The germline CDR1 and CDR2 sequences are SEHNR and FQNEAQ (reference sequence). The CDR3 is 12 residues long. Between the trimmed V and J ends, which lost 3 bases and 4 bases, there was a span of 6 bases.